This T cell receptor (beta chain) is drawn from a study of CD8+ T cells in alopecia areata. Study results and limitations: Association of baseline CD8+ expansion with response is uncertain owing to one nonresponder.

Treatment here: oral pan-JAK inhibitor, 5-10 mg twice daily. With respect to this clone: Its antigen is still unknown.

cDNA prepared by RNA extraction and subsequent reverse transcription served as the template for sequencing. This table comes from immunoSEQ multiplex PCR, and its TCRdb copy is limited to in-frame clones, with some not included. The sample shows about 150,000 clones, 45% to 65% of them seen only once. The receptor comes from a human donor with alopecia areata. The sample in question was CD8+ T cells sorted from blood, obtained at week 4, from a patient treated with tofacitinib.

The CDR3 spells CASSQGGEGSNQPQHF. CDR3 bases: TGTGCCAGCAGCCAGGGAGGGGAGGGGAGCAATCAGCCCCAGCATTTT. V is TRBV7-9 and J is TRBJ1-5, with D perhaps matching TRBD1 (5 bases). The CDR3 is made up of 16 amino acids. Germline CDR1 reads SEHNR; CDR2 reads FQNEAQ (reference sequence). The ends were cut back, 5 bases at V and 1 base at J, with 15 bases in the middle.